Below, one T cell receptor (beta chain) is given with its context. No antigen is known for it. This specimen belongs to a study of shared clonotypes between healthy human individuals. Notes on the study in general: Around 5% of naive CD4 clonotypes were common to four donors.

Naive CD8 isolation took CD45RO-negative cells positively selected for CCR7 and excluded terminally differentiated effector memory CD45RA+ cells. The CDR3 extends over 14 amino acids. Germline-derived CDR1 and CDR2 are SGHVS and FNYEAQ. V lost 3 bases and J 5 bases, leaving 10 bases between the germline ends. The data were produced by immunoSEQ multiplex PCR, yet TCRdb's version contains in-frame clones alone and is incomplete. Among about 820,000 clones, roughly 92% were seen once, and the ten largest hold under 30%. The J gene is TRBJ2-2, the V gene TRBV7-6; TRBD2 is a possible D gene (6 bases). This receptor was obtained from a man younger than 45 in good health. Sequenced sample: naive CD8+ T cells sorted from blood. The CDR3 is CASSFGGGTGELFF. The DNA of the CDR3 is TGTGCCAGCAGCTTCGGGGGAGGTACCGGGGAGCTGTTTTTT.